This is a list of T cell receptor beta chains from one sample in a study of blood T cell repertoires in COVID-19. The table came from immunoSEQ multiplex PCR; TCRdb's copy has only in-frame clones and leaves some out. The table lists about 220,000 clones, around nine tenths of them singletons. Sequencing was done on a sample of PBMCs or T cells enriched from blood (not recorded which). These receptors were collected from a woman aged 45 to 65 with acute COVID-19. Each CDR3 is given without its conserved first and last residue. Each record gives: J gene, V gene, CDR3 protein.

>TRBJ2-2|TRBV7-6
ASSLGGGTGELF
>TRBJ1-1|TRBV6-2/TRBV6-3
ASSLDRGLTEAF
>TRBJ1-5|TRBV28
ASSTTGDWQPQH
>TRBJ2-7|TRBV5-6
ASSRGASTYEQY
>TRBJ1-5|TRBV7-8
ASRKSKGALGQPQH
>TRBJ1-1|TRBV19
ASIRGLGMNTEAF
>TRBJ1-5|TRBV5-3
ARRHMPGQINQPQH
>TRBJ1-2|TRBV3-1/TRBV3-2
ASNSVRGWNYGYT
>TRBJ1-1|TRBV6-5
ASSYPGSGAF
>TRBJ2-2|TRBV7-2
ASSFGRGTGELF
>TRBJ1-1|TRBV6-5
ASSGPRRGTEAF
>TRBJ2-3|TRBV18
ASSPRDTSTDTQY
>TRBJ1-5|TRBV28
ASRVGGAGNQPQH
>TRBJ1-1|TRBV18
ASSPIESGGRVLAF
>TRBJ2-7|TRBV28
ASRPGTGDGYEQY
>TRBJ1-1|TRBV6-2/TRBV6-3
ASSSFGKGKVNTEAF
>TRBJ2-7|TRBV2
ASSDWTAYEQY
>TRBJ1-2|TRBV9
ASSDRAWGYT
>TRBJ1-2|TRBV27
ASSLGRGDYGYT
>TRBJ1-5|TRBV7-8
ASSSDGARAGNQPQH
>TRBJ1-5|TRBV5-1
ASSPGQGTQPQH
>TRBJ1-4|TRBV5-6
ASSLGGGTNEKLF
>TRBJ1-3|TRBV5-1
ASSLAGTVFGNTIY
>TRBJ2-7|TRBV2
ASSVYGATYEQY
>TRBJ2-7|TRBV5-1
ASSSTGGAYEQY
>TRBJ2-1|TRBV6-5
ASLGDGEQF
>TRBJ2-1|TRBV19
ASSPLTSGRYNEQF
>TRBJ2-1|TRBV3-1/TRBV3-2
ASSQDRTGGHNEQF
>TRBJ1-5|TRBV15
ATSRDFREQPQH
>TRBJ2-1|TRBV9
ASSVGTLSSYNEQF
>TRBJ1-2|TRBV6-4
ASSADREGLSYT
>TRBJ2-7|TRBV5-4
ASSHRTSGTYEQY
>TRBJ2-5|TRBV20-1
SASRPGGPLATQY